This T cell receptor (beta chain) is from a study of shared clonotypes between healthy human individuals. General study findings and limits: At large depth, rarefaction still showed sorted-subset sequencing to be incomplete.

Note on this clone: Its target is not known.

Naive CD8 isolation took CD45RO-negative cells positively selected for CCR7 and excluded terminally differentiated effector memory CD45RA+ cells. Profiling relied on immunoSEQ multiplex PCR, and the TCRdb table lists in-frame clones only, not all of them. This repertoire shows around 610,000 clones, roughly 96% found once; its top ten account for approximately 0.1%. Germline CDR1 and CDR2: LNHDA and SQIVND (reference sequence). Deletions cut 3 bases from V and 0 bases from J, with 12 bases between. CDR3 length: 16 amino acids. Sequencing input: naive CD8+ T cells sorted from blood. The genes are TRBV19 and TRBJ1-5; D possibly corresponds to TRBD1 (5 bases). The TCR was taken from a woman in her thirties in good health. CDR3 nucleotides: TGTGCCAGTAGTATGAATATGGGGGATAGCAATCAGCCCCAGCATTTT. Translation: CASSMNMGDSNQPQHF.